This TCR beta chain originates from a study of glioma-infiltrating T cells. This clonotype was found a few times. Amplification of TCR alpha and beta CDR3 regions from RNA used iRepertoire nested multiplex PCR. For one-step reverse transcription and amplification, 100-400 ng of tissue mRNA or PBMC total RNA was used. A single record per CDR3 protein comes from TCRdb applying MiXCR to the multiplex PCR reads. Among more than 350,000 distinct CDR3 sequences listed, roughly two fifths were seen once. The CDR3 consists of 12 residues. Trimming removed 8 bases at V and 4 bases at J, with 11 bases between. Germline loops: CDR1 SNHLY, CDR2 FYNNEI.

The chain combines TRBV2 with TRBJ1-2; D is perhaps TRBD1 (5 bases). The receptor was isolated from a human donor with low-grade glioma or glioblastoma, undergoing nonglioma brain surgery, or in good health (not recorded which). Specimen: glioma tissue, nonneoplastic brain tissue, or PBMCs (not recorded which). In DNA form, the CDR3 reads TGTGCCAGCTTAAGGGGCGCCTATGGCTACACCTTC. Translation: CASLRGAYGYTF.